What follows are 18 T cell receptor beta chains derived from one specimen sequenced in a study of sequential checkpoint blockade in melanoma. Treatment defined: randomized to nivolumab then ipilimumab (arm A) or the reverse (arm B). Sequencing was performed with immunoSEQ multiplex PCR; in TCRdb, only in-frame clones are kept and a portion is missing. This table has about 17,000 clones, 60% to 80% appearing once. The input for sequencing was CD8+ T cells sorted from blood (inferred from file names), taken from a patient given nivolumab and ipilimumab in sequence. Receptor source: a human donor with melanoma.

The J gene is TRBJ2-7, the V gene TRBV6-6; perhaps TRBD2 as D (6 bases). This CDR3 has 14 amino acids. V was shortened by 5 bases and J by 3 bases, with 14 bases between the two germline ends. Germline loops: CDR1 MNHNY, CDR2 SVGAGI (reference sequence). The CDR3 DNA is TGTGCCAGCAGTCCCCGGGAGACGGGCTACGAGCAGTACTTC. Residues: CASSPRETGYEQYF.

The genes are TRBV6-5 and TRBJ1-2, with D perhaps TRBD1 (5 bases). V was clipped by 6 bases and J by 3 bases, with 14 bases between them. Germline CDR1 and CDR2: MNHEY and SVGAGI. The CDR3 spans 14 residues. As DNA, the CDR3 is TGTGCCAGCAGGTTCTTCGGGGGGGACTATGGCTACACCTTC. It codes for CASRFFGGDYGYTF.

The chain joins TRBV4-3 to TRBJ2-1, with 7 bases fitting TRBD1. The ends lost 7 bases at V and 6 bases at J; junction bases unmatched: 9. Germline values: CDR1 LGHNA, CDR2 YSLEER. The CDR3 is made up of 14 amino acids. The CDR3 sequence is CASTSADRINEQFF. In nucleotides, the CDR3 is TGCGCCAGCACCTCCGCGGACAGGATCAATGAGCAGTTCTTC.

The V gene is TRBV7-2, the J gene TRBJ2-6; 9 bases map to TRBD1. Trimming took 2 bases from V and 4 from J; bases not matched to a gene: 9. Germline lookup yields CDR1 SGHTA and CDR2 FQGNSA. The CDR3 runs 18 residues. The CDR3 coding sequence is TGTGCCAGCAGCTTAAACCGGGACAGGGTCTCCGGGGCCAACGTCCTGACTTTC. This sequence encodes CASSLNRDRVSGANVLTF. The complete variable domain, with remaining parts taken from reference TRBV7-2 and TRBJ2-6, reads GAGVSQSPSNKVTEKGKDVELRCDPISGHTALYWYRQSLGQGLEFLIYFQGNSAPDKSGLPSDRFSAERTGGSVSTLTIQRTQQEDSAVYLCASSLNRDRVSGANVLTFGAGSRLTVL.

This clone was counted a single time. The rearrangement links TRBV7-6 to TRBJ2-7, with a tentative D call TRBD2 (6 bases). The CDR3 runs to 15 residues. Germline V gene lookup returns CDR1 SGHVS and CDR2 FNYEAQ. V lost 5 bases to trimming and J lost 9 bases, with 23 bases between them. The CDR3 coding sequence is TGTGCCAGCAGCCCCGGCGGGACTCACTTGGGCGGGCAGTACTTC. This encodes CASSPGGTHLGGQYF.

In DNA form, the CDR3 reads TGTGCCTGGAGTGTACGGTGGGGACAGAGCAATCAGCCCCAGCATTTT. This gives the protein CAWSVRWGQSNQPQHF. The rearrangement links TRBV30 to TRBJ1-5; 7 bases align to TRBD1. Germline CDR1 GTSNPN, CDR2 SVGIG (reference sequence). Trimming removed 0 bases from V and 1 base from J; junction bases left unmatched: 6. The length of the CDR3 is 16 residues. The full variable domain, rest sourced from reference TRBV30 and TRBJ1-5, is SQTIHQWPATLVQPVGSPLSLECTVEGTSNPNLYWYRQAAGRGLQLLFYSVGIGQISSEVPQNLSASRPQDRQFILSSKKLLLSDSGFYLCAWSVRWGQSNQPQHFGDGTRLSIL.

This chain connects TRBV10-2 to TRBJ2-7; a possible D gene is TRBD1 (5 bases). This CDR3 has 11 residues. V dropped 8 bases and J dropped 1 base, with 6 bases sitting between them. CDR1 is WSHSY, CDR2 SAAADI, per germline. For the CDR3, the DNA is TGCGCCAGCGCAGGGTCCTACGAGCAGTACTTC. Encoded protein: CASAGSYEQYF.

This clone has more than one count but fewer than ten. The rearrangement joins TRBV30 to TRBJ1-4, with no clear D. V lost 2 bases and J 10 bases, leaving 17 bases between the germline ends. CDR1 and CDR2 from the germline V gene are GTSNPN and SVGIG (reference sequence). The CDR3 length is 14 residues. The CDR3 DNA reads TGTGCCTGGAGTCCGTCTAGGAGGGTAGTAAAACTGTTTTTT. Amino acid sequence: CAWSPSRRVVKLFF.

This rearrangement joins TRBV19 to TRBJ1-1, with D possibly being TRBD1 (5 bases). V shed 5 bases and J shed 8 bases, with 15 bases lying between them. The CDR3 sequence is 13 residues long. Germline assignment: CDR1 LNHDA and CDR2 SQIVND (reference sequence). The CDR3 here is CASSYRDSPEAFF. The CDR3 nucleotides are TGTGCCAGTAGTTACCGGGACTCACCCGAAGCTTTCTTT.

The chain has TRBV27 and TRBJ2-7; possibly TRBD1 for D (5 bases). Germline V lookup: CDR1 MNHEY, CDR2 SMNVEV (reference sequence). The CDR3 spans 13 residues. Trimming took off 8 bases at V and 4 bases at J, with 15 bases between the two ends. The CDR3 reads CASSIGAPYEQYF. The CDR3 DNA reads as TGTGCCAGCTCCATTGGGGCCCCTTACGAGCAGTACTTC.

This rearrangement joins TRBV27 to TRBJ2-7; D remains unclear. V shed 2 bases and J shed 2 bases, with 13 bases lying between them. Germline-derived CDR1 and CDR2 are MNHEY and SMNVEV (reference sequence). The CDR3 loop spans 15 amino acids. The CDR3 DNA reads TGTGCCAGCAGTTTAACCCTTGTGGGCCCCTACGAGCAGTACTTC. Amino acids: CASSLTLVGPYEQYF.

There are a few counts of this clone. The chain combines TRBV21-1 with TRBJ1-2; the table names TRBD1, a call not compared with the DNA. TRBV21-1 has pseudogene status. The CDR3 spans 17 residues. The CDR3 nucleotides are TGTGCCAGCAGCAAAAGGGGTACGAGACAGGGGTTATTTGGCTACACCTTC. The encoded protein is CASSKRGTRQGLFGYTF.

The chain is built from TRBV4-3 and TRBJ1-5; tentatively, D is TRBD1 (6 bases). Trimming left V 0 bases short and J 1 base short, with 10 bases between. The CDR3 is made up of 16 amino acids. Germline-derived CDR1 and CDR2 are LGHNA and YSLEER. In DNA form, the CDR3 reads TGCGCCAGCAGCCAAGATGGGGGGGCAAGCAATCAGCCCCAGCATTTT. Its protein product is CASSQDGGASNQPQHF.

V and J are TRBV7-9 and TRBJ1-1, with TRBD1 identical over 8 bases. Trimming took 5 bases from V and 6 from J; bases not matched to a gene: 2. The CDR3 runs 12 residues. Germline V gene data show CDR1 as SEHNR and CDR2 as FQNEAQ (reference sequence). The chain's CDR3 is CASSTQGAEAFF. In DNA, the CDR3 is TGTGCCAGCAGCACACAGGGGGCTGAAGCTTTCTTT.

This clone came up a few times. The chain recombines TRBV18 with TRBJ1-2, with D possibly being TRBD1 (5 bases). The length of the CDR3 is 15 residues. Trimming pared 3 bases from V and 5 bases from J, leaving 16 bases between. The germline gives CDR1 KGHSH, CDR2 LQKENI. For the CDR3, the DNA is TGTGCCAGCTCACCCCAGGACACTCCTGTGTATGGCTACACCTTC. Residues: CASSPQDTPVYGYTF.

The J gene is TRBJ2-7, the V gene TRBV7-9; TRBD1 might be the D (6 bases). The CDR3 covers 12 residues. Germline assignment: CDR1 SEHNR and CDR2 FQNEAQ (reference sequence). Trimming took 4 bases from V and 5 from J, leaving 9 bases between them. CDR3 region: CASSSQGDEQYF. The CDR3 region has the DNA TGTGCCAGCAGCTCACAGGGAGACGAGCAGTACTTC.

Relative to its sample, this clone is medium-sized. V usage is TRBV6-4 and J usage is TRBJ1-1; 8 nucleotides line up with TRBD1. This CDR3 comprises 14 residues. Germline values: CDR1 MRHNA, CDR2 SNTAGT. Losses at the gene ends were 6 bases for V and 1 base for J; bases not matched to a gene: 4. The CDR3 DNA follows: TGTGCCAGCAGCCCGGGACAGGAGAACACTGAAGCTTTCTTT. Translated: CASSPGQENTEAFF.

This sequence joins TRBV4-1 and TRBJ1-4, with TRBD1 matching 8 bases. V was pared by 0 bases and J by 4 bases, with 7 bases of the junction left unmatched. Looked up from germline, CDR1 is MGHRA and CDR2 is YSYEKL. This CDR3 has 17 residues. The CDR3 loop reads CASSQEVGQAVNEKLFF. Written as DNA, the CDR3 is TGCGCCAGCAGCCAAGAAGTGGGACAGGCCGTTAATGAAAAACTGTTTTTT.